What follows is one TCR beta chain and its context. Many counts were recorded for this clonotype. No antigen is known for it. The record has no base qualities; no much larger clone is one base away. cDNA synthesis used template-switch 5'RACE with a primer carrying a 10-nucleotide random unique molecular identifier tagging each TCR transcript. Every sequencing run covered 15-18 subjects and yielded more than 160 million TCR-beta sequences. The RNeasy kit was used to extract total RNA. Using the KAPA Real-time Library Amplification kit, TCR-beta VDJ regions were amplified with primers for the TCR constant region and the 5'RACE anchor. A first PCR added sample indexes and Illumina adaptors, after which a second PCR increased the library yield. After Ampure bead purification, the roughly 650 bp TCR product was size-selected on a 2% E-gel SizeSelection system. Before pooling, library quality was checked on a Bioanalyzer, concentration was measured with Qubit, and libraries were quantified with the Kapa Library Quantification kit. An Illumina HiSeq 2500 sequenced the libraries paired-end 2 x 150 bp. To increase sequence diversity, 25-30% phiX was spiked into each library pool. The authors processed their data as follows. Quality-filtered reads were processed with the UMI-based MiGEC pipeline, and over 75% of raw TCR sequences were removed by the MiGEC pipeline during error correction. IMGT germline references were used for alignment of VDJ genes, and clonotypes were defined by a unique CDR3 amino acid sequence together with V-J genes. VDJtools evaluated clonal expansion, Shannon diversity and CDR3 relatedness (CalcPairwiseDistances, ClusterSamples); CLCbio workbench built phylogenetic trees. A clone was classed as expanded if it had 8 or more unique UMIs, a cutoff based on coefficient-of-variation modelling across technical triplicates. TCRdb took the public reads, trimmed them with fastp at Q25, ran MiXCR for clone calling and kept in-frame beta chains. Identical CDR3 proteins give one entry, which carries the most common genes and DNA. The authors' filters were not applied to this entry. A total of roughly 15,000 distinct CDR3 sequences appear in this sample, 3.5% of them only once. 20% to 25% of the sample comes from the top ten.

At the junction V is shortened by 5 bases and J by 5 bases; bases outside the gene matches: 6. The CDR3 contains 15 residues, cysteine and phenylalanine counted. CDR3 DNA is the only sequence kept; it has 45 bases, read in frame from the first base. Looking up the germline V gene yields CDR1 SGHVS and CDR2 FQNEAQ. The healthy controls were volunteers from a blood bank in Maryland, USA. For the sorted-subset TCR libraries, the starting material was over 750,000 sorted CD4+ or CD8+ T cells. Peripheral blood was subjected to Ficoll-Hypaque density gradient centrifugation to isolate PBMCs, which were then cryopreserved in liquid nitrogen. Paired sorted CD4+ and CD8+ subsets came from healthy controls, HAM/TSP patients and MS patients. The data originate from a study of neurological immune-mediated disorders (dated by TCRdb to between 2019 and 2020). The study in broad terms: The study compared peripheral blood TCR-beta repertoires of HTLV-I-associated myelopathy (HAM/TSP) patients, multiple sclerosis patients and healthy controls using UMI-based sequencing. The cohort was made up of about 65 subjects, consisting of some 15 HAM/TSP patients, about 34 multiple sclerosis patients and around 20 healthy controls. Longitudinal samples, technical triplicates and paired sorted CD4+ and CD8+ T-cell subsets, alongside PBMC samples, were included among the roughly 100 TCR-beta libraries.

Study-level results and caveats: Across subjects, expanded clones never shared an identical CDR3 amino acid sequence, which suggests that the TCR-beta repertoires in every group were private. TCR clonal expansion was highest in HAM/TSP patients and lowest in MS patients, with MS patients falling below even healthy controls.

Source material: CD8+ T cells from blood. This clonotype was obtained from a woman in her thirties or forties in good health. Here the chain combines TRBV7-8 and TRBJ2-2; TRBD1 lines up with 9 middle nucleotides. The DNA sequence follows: TGTGCCAGCAGCAGCGGGACAGGGAGAACCGGGGAGCTGTTTTTT. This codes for CASSSGTGRTGELFF. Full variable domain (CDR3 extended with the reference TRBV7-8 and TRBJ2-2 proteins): GAGVSQSPRYKVAKRGQDVALRCDPISGHVSLFWYQQALGQGPEFLTYFQNEAQLDKSGLPSDRFFAERPEGSVSTLKIQRTQQEDSAVYLCASSSGTGRTGELFFGEGSRLTVL.